This entry is about one T cell receptor beta chain. Its matching antigen is unknown. The data derive from a study of identical twins. Overall study results and limits: Out-of-frame alpha sequences common to twins exhibited a surplus of low generation probability. Researchers reported weaker excess twin sharing in beta out-of-frame sequences.

This CDR3 comprises 14 residues. Trimming removed 6 bases from V and 6 bases from J; junction bases left unmatched: 7. Germline CDR1 is SEHNR and CDR2 is FQNEAQ (reference sequence). Addition of a universal primer site occurred through template switching, and cDNA carried unique molecular identifiers. MiXCR was run by TCRdb on the 5' RACE reads, yielding one entry per CDR3 protein. The profile covers about 190,000 distinct CDR3 sequences, with more than 15% appearing a single time and over 35% taken by the ten largest. The sample also formed part of further work on T cells expressing NK-cell markers. That publication notes: The study drew TCR beta repertoires from sorted CD3+CD56+NKG2C+, CD3+CD56+NKG2C- and CD3+CD56-NKG2C+ T cells.

Sequencing input: CD8+ T cells sorted from blood. The rearrangement uses TRBV7-9 and TRBJ1-2, with TRBD1 matching 10 bases. This sequence was found in a woman between 18 and 29 years old in good health. The DNA for the CDR3 is TGTGCCAGCAGGCGATCCGGGACAGGGGATGGCTACACCTTC. Its protein is CASRRSGTGDGYTF.